This T cell receptor beta chain was observed in a study of blood T cell repertoires in COVID-19. Across the study: Collection of acute and convalescent COVID-19 samples took place in the United States, Italy and Spain. The analysed material was cDNA or gDNA that came from T cells, B-cell-depleted T cells, or PBMCs.

In the authors' methods: Amplification with reference gene primers provided the estimates of nucleated cell counts. Assay used: immunoSEQ multiplex PCR; TCRdb lists only in-frame clones, some missing. Clone size and the V and J calls come from that table; the DNA yielded D and trimming. The sample contains roughly 240,000 clones, more than 75% of which appear only once. V gave up 5 bases and J gave up 5 bases; unmatched junction bases: 10. Germline V gene lookup returns CDR1 SGHRS and CDR2 YFSETQ. The CDR3 length is 16 residues. The origin of this receptor is a woman aged 60-70 years who had recovered from COVID-19. The chain joins TRBV5-1 to TRBJ1-1; 12 nucleotides match TRBD1. Material: peripheral blood. CDR3 in amino acids: CASSSGDRGRVTEAFF. CDR3 nucleotide sequence: TGCGCCAGCAGTTCCGGGGACAGGGGGCGGGTGACTGAAGCTTTCTTT.